The TCR beta chain under discussion was sequenced for a study of T cells after yellow fever vaccination (dated by TCRdb to between 2018 and 2021). With regard to the full study: The SMART-Seq v4 Ultra Low Input RNA kit was used to prepare libraries from fractions with low cell numbers. To follow T-cell clones before and after primary and booster YFV17D yellow fever vaccination, bulk TCR alpha and beta repertoires were sequenced over time. Two healthy male donors, one aged 18 to 30 and one aged 30 to 40 years, made up the cohort. Blood was drawn at multiple timepoints before and after primary and secondary immunization, with bulk PBMC replicates and cell subsets isolated. Beyond this particular receptor, the publication reports: FACS-sorted repertoires could contain abundant contaminating clonotypes from the bulk population, so computational filtering was required. A small fraction of clonotypes appeared in both the CD4 and CD8 compartments, likely as a result of convergent recombination. Only a couple of donors were included in the study, so the extent to which the findings can be generalized is limited. Compared with the primary T-cell response, the secondary T-cell response was faster but weaker, reaching its peak on day 5 rather than on day 15. Most clones expanded after primary vaccination (96% of CD4 and roughly 90% of CD8) were re-detected after the booster, suggesting that broad memory maintenance occurred.

The sample's treatment or condition label is to be understood as: live attenuated yellow fever vaccine strain. Two biological replicates of bulk PBMCs were collected at each blood-draw timepoint. A standard Ficoll-Paque protocol was used to isolate PBMCs from peripheral blood. TriZol was used to extract RNA from bulk PBMCs, from CD4 and CD8 fractions, and from dextramer-positive and dextramer-negative fractions. This clonotype was found once. Its antigen remains unidentified. The input lacks base qualities; no much larger clone sits a single base away. One read offers little support. Synthesis of TCR cDNA relied on 5'RACE template switching, a step that introduced a universal primer site along with unique molecular identifiers. Priming of cDNA synthesis was performed from both the TCR alpha and TCR beta constant segments. Two PCR steps were used to amplify libraries, with sample barcodes and sequencing adapters being added in the second step. Sequencing of libraries was performed on Illumina HiSeq 2500 (2x100 bp) or NovaSeq (2x150 bp). The paper's processing steps were these. MIGEC handled demultiplexing of reads and collapsing into UMI consensus sequences, while MiXCR performed V(D)J alignment. Using edgeR on replicate PBMC samples, clonotypes were called vaccine-responding if FDR was below 0.01 and the log2 fold change was above 5 up to day 15. Each bulk clonotype was labeled CD4 or CD8 based on which sequenced repertoire, CD4 or CD8, contained the clonotype at higher abundance. TCRdb took the public reads, trimmed them with fastp at Q25, ran MiXCR for clone calling and kept in-frame beta chains. One record per CDR3 amino acid sequence lists the most common genes and DNA. Here the V and J calls rest on TCRdb's processing, not on the authors' analysis. This sample comprises 500,000 to 650,000 distinct CDR3 sequences, 10% to 15% of them detected only once. The ten largest clones capture under 15% of the sample.

The CDR3 sequence holds 16 residues, the cysteine and phenylalanine included. The entry retains the CDR3 DNA only, 48 bases that are in frame from base 1. The germline V gene supplies CDR1 SGDLS and CDR2 YYNGEE. At the junction V is shortened by 4 bases and J by 1 base; bases outside the gene matches: 5. The sample consisted of PBMCs, taken on the day of the yellow fever booster vaccination. The source of this sequence is a man aged 25-45 years who received the YFV17D yellow fever vaccine. The receptor chain draws on TRBV9 and TRBJ2-5, and 12 bases in between align with TRBD2. CDR3 reads: CASSPGLAGLQETQYF. The DNA sequence is given as TGTGCCAGCAGCCCCGGACTAGCGGGACTCCAAGAGACCCAGTACTTC. The variable domain in full, with residues beyond the CDR3 obtained from the reference TRBV9 and TRBJ2-5 genes, is DSGVTQTPKHLITATGQRVTLRCSPRSGDLSVYWYQQSLDQGLQFLIQYYNGEERAKGNILERFSAQQFPDLHSELNLSSLELGDSALYFCASSPGLAGLQETQYFGPGTRLLVL.